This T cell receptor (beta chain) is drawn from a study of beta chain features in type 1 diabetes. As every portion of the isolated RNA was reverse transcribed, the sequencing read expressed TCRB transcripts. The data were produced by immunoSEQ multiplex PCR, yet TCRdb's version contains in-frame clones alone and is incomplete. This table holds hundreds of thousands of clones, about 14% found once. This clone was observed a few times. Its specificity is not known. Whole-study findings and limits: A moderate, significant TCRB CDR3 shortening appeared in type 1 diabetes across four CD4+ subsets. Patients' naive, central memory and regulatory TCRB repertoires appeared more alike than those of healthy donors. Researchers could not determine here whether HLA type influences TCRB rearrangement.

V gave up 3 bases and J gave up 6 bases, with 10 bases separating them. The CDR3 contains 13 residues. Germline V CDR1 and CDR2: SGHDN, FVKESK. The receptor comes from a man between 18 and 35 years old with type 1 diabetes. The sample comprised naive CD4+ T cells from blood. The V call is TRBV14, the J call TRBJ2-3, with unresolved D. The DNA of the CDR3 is TGTGCCAGCAGCCAGGGCGTTTTGGATACGCAGTATTTT. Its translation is CASSQGVLDTQYF.